Presented here are 21 T cell receptor beta chains from one specimen sequenced in a study of cytomegalovirus exposure and HLA in healthy donors. Both 60 Vbeta primers and 13 Jbeta primers went into the PCR. Using immunoSEQ multiplex PCR, the repertoire was profiled, and TCRdb retains in-frame clones only, with some absent. Of approximately 190,000 clones in the sample, more than 75% were seen once. The sample was PBMCs. These receptors were obtained from a woman younger than 35 in good health and CMV-seronegative.

The chain joins TRBV4-2 to TRBJ1-5; 8 bases are a match to TRBD1. Germline lookup yields CDR1 LGHNA and CDR2 YNFKEQ. CDR3 length: 16 residues. After removal of 2 bases from V and 4 bases from J, the junction contained 7 bases not matched to a gene. DNA for the CDR3: TGTGCCAGCAGCCAAACCGACAGGGGAGGTAATCAGCCCCAGCATTTT. Translated, it gives CASSQTDRGGNQPQHF.

V and J are TRBV9 and TRBJ2-1; D call uncertain. Germline V gene data show CDR1 as SGDLS and CDR2 as YYNGEE. There are 11 residues in the CDR3. V was trimmed by 4 bases and J by 9 bases, leaving 8 bases between them. The CDR3 region has the DNA TGTGCCAGCAGCTCCACACGTGAGCAGTTCTTC. This gives the protein CASSSTREQFF. Looking up the rest from reference TRBV9 and TRBJ2-1 gives the full variable domain: DSGVTQTPKHLITATGQRVTLRCSPRSGDLSVYWYQQSLDQGLQFLIQYYNGEERAKGNILERFSAQQFPDLHSELNLSSLELGDSALYFCASSSTREQFFGPGTRLTVL.

The chain combines TRBV4-2 with TRBJ2-5, with TRBD2 matching 10 bases. Germline V gene sequence: CDR1 LGHNA, CDR2 YNFKEQ. V was clipped by 1 base and J by 4 bases; unmatched bases: 6. This CDR3 is 16 amino acids long. CDR3 nucleotides: TGTGCCAGCAGCCAAGGGACTAGCGGCGGAGGAGAGACCCAGTACTTC. Translated: CASSQGTSGGGETQYF.

This clone was recorded once. The rearrangement joins TRBV2 to TRBJ2-7, with D perhaps TRBD2 (7 bases). Germline V lookup: CDR1 SNHLY, CDR2 FYNNEI. With 6 bases removed from V and 9 bases from J, the gap between germline ends came to 21 bases. The CDR3 length is 14 residues. This CDR3 reads CASSPGEGGIGQYF. In nucleotides, the CDR3 is TGTGCCAGCAGCCCAGGGGAGGGGGGAATAGGGCAGTACTTC.

This chain uses TRBV7-9 with TRBJ1-5, with TRBD1 identical over 9 bases. The V gene's germline CDR1 is SEHNR and CDR2 FQNEAQ (reference sequence). Trimming at V came to 1 base and at J to 6 bases, leaving 4 bases not matched to a gene. The CDR3 extends over 15 amino acids. The CDR3 is CASSLGTGAGQPQHF. CDR3 DNA: TGTGCCAGCAGCTTAGGGACAGGGGCGGGTCAGCCCCAGCATTTT.

This clone was observed once. The chain uses TRBV27 and TRBJ2-7; unclear D gene. Trimming cost V 4 bases and J 2 bases, with 12 bases left between them. The germline V gene encodes CDR1 MNHEY and CDR2 SMNVEV (reference sequence). CDR3 length equals 14 residues. CDR3 coding DNA: TGTGCCAGCAGTTCACTGAGCCTTACCTACGAGCAGTACTTC. This translates into CASSSLSLTYEQYF.

This chain connects TRBV6-6 to TRBJ2-5; a possible D gene is TRBD1 (6 bases). The DNA end is a closer match to TRBJ2-7, so the J assignment may be wrong. Germline V gene data show CDR1 as MNHNY and CDR2 as SVGAGI (reference sequence). CDR3 length equals 16 residues. As DNA, the CDR3 is TGTGCCAGCAGTATCCTAAGACAGGTGTCATCCTACGAGCAGTACTTC. Encoded protein: CASSILRQVSSYEQYF.

This clone showed up just once. The chain is built from TRBV7-2 and TRBJ1-5, with 9 bases that match TRBD1. Germline lookup yields CDR1 SGHTA and CDR2 FQGNSA. Trimming removed 4 bases from V and 1 base from J; junction bases left unmatched: 5. There are 16 residues in the CDR3. For the CDR3, the DNA is TGTGCCAGCAGCTCCGGGACAGGGAGGAGCAATCAGCCCCAGCATTTT. Translation: CASSSGTGRSNQPQHF.

Comment on this clone: The same CDR3 also results from other DNA sequences found in this sample. V gene TRBV27 combines with J gene TRBJ1-4, with a weak D call TRBD1 (5 bases). The germline V gene encodes CDR1 MNHEY and CDR2 SMNVEV (reference sequence). This CDR3 has 13 residues. The V gene lost 4 bases and the J gene lost 8 bases, with 11 bases spanning the gap. The CDR3 DNA sequence: TGTGCCAGCAGTTGGAGGCGGGGGGAAAAACTGTTTTTT. Translating gives CASSWRRGEKLFF.

In nucleotides, the CDR3 is TGTGCCAGTCATGCGGCGGCAGCTAGCTCCTACGAGCAGTACTTC. This translates into CASHAAAASSYEQYF. This rearrangement joins TRBV28 to TRBJ2-7, with D unclear. CDR1 and CDR2 from the germline V gene are MDHEN and SYDVKM. The V gene lost 9 bases and the J gene lost 0 bases, with 18 bases spanning the gap. CDR3 length equals 15 residues. The full variable domain, rest sourced from reference TRBV28 and TRBJ2-7, is DVKVTQSSRYLVKRTGEKVFLECVQDMDHENMFWYRQDPGLGLRLIYFSYDVKMKEKGDIPEGYSVSREKKERFSLILESASTNQTSMYLCASHAAAASSYEQYFGPGTRLTVT.

This clone appeared once. V gene TRBV6-5 combines with J gene TRBJ1-3, with 10 bases lining up with TRBD1. This CDR3 contains 14 residues. CDR1 is MNHEY and CDR2 is SVGAGI in the germline V gene. The V segment lost 6 bases and the J segment 5 bases; nucleotides outside the gene matches: 4. Written as DNA, the CDR3 is TGTGCCAGCAGCAGGACAGGGGGAAGAAACACCATATATTTT. As protein: CASSRTGGRNTIYF.

The chain joins TRBV10-3 to TRBJ2-5, with no clear D. CDR1 is ENHRY, CDR2 SYGVKD, per germline. The CDR3 loop spans 13 amino acids. Trimming took 8 bases from V and 1 from J, leaving 11 bases between them. CDR3 coding DNA: TGTGCCATCTCGCCCCGCGGCCAAGAGACCCAGTACTTC. The encoded protein is CAISPRGQETQYF.

The CDR3 here is CASSPLGTGEPVYNEQFF. The CDR3 nucleotides read TGTGCCAGCAGTCCACTAGGGACAGGGGAGCCTGTCTACAATGAGCAGTTCTTC. The chain has TRBV27 and TRBJ2-1; TRBD1 matches at 10 bases. Germline assignment: CDR1 MNHEY and CDR2 SMNVEV (reference sequence). The CDR3 is 18 residues long. Unmatched junction bases numbered 13, after V lost 5 bases and J lost 3 bases.

The chain links TRBV27 to TRBJ2-7, with 8 bases fitting TRBD1. Germline CDR1 MNHEY, CDR2 SMNVEV (reference sequence). The CDR3 extends over 13 amino acids. The V and J ends lost 4 bases and 5 bases, in that order; junction bases with no gene match: 4. The CDR3 DNA sequence: TGTGCCAGCAGTTGGACAGGGCGCAACGAGCAGTACTTC. The encoded protein is CASSWTGRNEQYF.

The V call is TRBV2, the J call TRBJ2-1; 13 bases line up with TRBD2. The germline CDR1 and CDR2 sequences are SNHLY and FYNNEI. Unmatched junction bases numbered 13, after V lost 6 bases and J lost 5 bases. CDR3 length equals 18 residues. In DNA, the CDR3 is TGTGCCAGCAGCCCGAGAACGGGACTAGCGGGATATAACAATGAGCAGTTCTTC. Residues: CASSPRTGLAGYNNEQFF. The full variable domain, with the rest looked up from reference TRBV2 and TRBJ2-1, is EPEVTQTPSHQVTQMGQEVILRCVPISNHLYFYWYRQILGQKVEFLVSFYNNEISEKSEIFDDQFSVERPDGSNFTLKIRSTKLEDSAMYFCASSPRTGLAGYNNEQFFGPGTRLTVL.

This chain connects TRBV5-1 to TRBJ2-7; 8 nucleotides match TRBD2. V was pared by 2 bases and J by 5 bases, with 9 bases of the junction left unmatched. The germline V gene has CDR1 SGHRS and CDR2 YFSETQ. The length of the CDR3 is 15 residues. CDR3 nucleotides: TGCGCCAGCAGCTTCCGGGGGGGCCTGGGGGACGAGCAGTACTTC. Translated, it gives CASSFRGGLGDEQYF.

The rearrangement uses TRBV6-1 and TRBJ2-5; tentatively, D is TRBD2 (5 bases). This CDR3 contains 12 residues. Germline assignment: CDR1 MNHNS and CDR2 SASEGT. CDR3 in amino acids: CAEAGRQETQYF. The CDR3 DNA reads as TGTGCTGAGGCGGGTCGCCAAGAGACCCAGTACTTC.

The J gene is TRBJ1-5, the V gene TRBV7-6; weak D call: TRBD1 (5 bases). The V gene's germline CDR1 is SGHVS and CDR2 FNYEAQ. Trimming took off 4 bases at V and 4 bases at J, with 11 bases between the two ends. This CDR3 contains 14 residues. DNA of the CDR3: TGTGCCAGCAGCTCTGGACACCCTAATCAGCCCCAGCATTTT. This translates into CASSSGHPNQPQHF.

This chain links TRBV19 with TRBJ1-2, with a possible D match to TRBD1 (5 bases). This CDR3 contains 14 residues. V lost 7 bases to trimming and J lost 5 bases, with 17 bases between them. The germline gives CDR1 LNHDA, CDR2 SQIVND (reference sequence). This chain's CDR3 is CASTRQGMEYGYTF. The CDR3 bases are TGTGCCAGTACCAGGCAGGGCATGGAGTATGGCTACACCTTC.

The V gene is TRBV7-9, the J gene TRBJ2-5, with 11 bases identical to TRBD2. CDR3 size: 18 residues. Trimming at V came to 6 bases and at J to 1 base, leaving 13 bases not matched to a gene. Germline assignment: CDR1 SEHNR and CDR2 FQNEAQ (reference sequence). CDR3 in DNA: TGTGCCAGCAGGACCCCGGAACTAGCGGGGGACCTCCAAGAGACCCAGTACTTC. Translated, it gives CASRTPELAGDLQETQYF.

This clone has only one observation. An end of the junction does not agree with germline; a read error may underlie this. This chain uses TRBV5-1 with TRBJ2-1; 8 bases are shared with TRBD2. The CDR3 spans 17 residues. Germline V CDR1 and CDR2: SGHRS, YFSETQ. CDR3 protein: CANSPGGSGDTYNEQFF. CDR3 coding DNA: TGCGCCAACAGCCCCGGGGGTAGCGGGGACACCTACAATGAGCAGTTCTTC.